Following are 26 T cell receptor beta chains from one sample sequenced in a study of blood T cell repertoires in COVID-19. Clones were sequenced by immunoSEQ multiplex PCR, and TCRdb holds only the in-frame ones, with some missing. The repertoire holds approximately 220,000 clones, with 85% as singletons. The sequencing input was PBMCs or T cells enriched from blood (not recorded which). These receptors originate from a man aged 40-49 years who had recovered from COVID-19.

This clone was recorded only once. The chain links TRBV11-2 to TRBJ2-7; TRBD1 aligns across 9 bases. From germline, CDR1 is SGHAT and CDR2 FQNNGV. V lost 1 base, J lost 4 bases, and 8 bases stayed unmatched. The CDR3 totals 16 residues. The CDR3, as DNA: TGTGCCAGCAGCTTAGTGGGGGACAGGGTGTGGTACGAGCAGTACTTC. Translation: CASSLVGDRVWYEQYF.

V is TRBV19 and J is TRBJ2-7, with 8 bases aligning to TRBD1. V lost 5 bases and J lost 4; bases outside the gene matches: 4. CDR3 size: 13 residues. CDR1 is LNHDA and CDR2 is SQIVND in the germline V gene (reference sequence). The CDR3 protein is CASSRDRRYEQYF. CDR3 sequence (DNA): TGTGCCAGTAGTCGGGACAGGAGATACGAGCAGTACTTC.

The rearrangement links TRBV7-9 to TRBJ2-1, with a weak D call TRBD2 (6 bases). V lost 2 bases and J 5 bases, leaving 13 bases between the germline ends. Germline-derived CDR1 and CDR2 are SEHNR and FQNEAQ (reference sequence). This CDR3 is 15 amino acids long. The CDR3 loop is CASSLWGSGDNEQFF. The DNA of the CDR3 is TGTGCCAGCAGCTTATGGGGTAGCGGAGACAATGAGCAGTTCTTC.

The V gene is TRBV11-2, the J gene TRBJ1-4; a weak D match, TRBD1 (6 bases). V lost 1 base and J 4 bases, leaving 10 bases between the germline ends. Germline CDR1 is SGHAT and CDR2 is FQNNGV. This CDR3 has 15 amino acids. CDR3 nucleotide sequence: TGTGCCAGCAGCTTAGGTGGGGGCCTTAATGAAAAACTGTTTTTT. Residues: CASSLGGGLNEKLFF.

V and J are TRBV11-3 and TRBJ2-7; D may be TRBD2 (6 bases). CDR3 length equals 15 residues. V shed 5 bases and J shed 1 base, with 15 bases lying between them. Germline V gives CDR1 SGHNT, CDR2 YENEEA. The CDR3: CASSKDSGGSYEQYF. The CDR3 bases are TGTGCCAGCAGCAAAGATAGCGGAGGTTCCTACGAGCAGTACTTC.

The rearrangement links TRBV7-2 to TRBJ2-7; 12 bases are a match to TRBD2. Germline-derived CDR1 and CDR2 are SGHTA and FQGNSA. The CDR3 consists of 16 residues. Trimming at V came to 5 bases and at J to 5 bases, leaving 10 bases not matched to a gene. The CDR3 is CASSPVVLAGGDEQYF. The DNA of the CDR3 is TGTGCCAGCAGCCCAGTCGTACTAGCGGGAGGTGACGAGCAGTACTTC. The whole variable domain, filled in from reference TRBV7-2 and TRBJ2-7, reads GAGVSQSPSNKVTEKGKDVELRCDPISGHTALYWYRQSLGQGLEFLIYFQGNSAPDKSGLPSDRFSAERTGGSVSTLTIQRTQQEDSAVYLCASSPVVLAGGDEQYFGPGTRLTVT.

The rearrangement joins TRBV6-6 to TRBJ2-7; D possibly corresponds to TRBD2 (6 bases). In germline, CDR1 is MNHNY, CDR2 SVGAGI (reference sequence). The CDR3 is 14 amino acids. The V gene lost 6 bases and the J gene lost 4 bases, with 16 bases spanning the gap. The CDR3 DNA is TGTGCCAGCAGGTGGGATAGGGGAGGTTACGAGCAGTACTTC. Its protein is CASRWDRGGYEQYF.

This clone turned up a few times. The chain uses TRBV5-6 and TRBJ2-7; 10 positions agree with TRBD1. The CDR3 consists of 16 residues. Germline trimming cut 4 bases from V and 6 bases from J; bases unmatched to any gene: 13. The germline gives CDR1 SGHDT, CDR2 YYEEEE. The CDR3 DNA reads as TGTGCCAGCAGCCCGAATCGCGGGACAGGGGTGTTCGAGCAGTACTTC. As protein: CASSPNRGTGVFEQYF.

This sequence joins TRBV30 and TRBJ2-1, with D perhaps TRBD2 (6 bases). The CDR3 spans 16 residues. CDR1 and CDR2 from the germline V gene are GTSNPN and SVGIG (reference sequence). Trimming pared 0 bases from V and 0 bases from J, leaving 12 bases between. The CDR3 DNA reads TGTGCCTGGAGTGTACACGGACTAAGCTCCTACAATGAGCAGTTCTTC. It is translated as CAWSVHGLSSYNEQFF.

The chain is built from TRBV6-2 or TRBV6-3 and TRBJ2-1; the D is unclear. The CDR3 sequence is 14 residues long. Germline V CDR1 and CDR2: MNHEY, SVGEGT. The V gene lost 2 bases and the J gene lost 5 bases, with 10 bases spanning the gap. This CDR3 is CASSYKPPDNEQFF. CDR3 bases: TGTGCCAGCAGTTACAAGCCACCGGACAATGAGCAGTTCTTC.

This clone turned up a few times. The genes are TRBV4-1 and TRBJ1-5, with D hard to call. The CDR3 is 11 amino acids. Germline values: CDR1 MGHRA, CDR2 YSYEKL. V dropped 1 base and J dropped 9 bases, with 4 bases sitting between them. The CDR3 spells CASSQGGPQHF. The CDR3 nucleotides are TGCGCCAGCAGCCAAGGAGGGCCCCAGCATTTT.

CDR3 nucleotide sequence: TGTGCCAGCGGACACCTGAGCACTGAAGCTTTCTTT. Encoded protein: CASGHLSTEAFF. This chain uses TRBV9 with TRBJ1-1, with a tentative D call TRBD1 (5 bases). The germline gives CDR1 SGDLS, CDR2 YYNGEE. The length of the CDR3 is 12 residues. V lost 7 bases, J lost 4 bases, and 11 bases lay in between.

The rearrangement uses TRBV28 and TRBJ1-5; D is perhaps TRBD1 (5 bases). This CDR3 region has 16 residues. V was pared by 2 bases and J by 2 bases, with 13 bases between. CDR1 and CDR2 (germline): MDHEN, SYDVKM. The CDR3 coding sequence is TGTGCCAGCAGTTTAATATCGGGGGGGGGCAATCAGCCCCAGCATTTT. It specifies CASSLISGGGNQPQHF. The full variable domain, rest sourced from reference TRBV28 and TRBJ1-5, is DVKVTQSSRYLVKRTGEKVFLECVQDMDHENMFWYRQDPGLGLRLIYFSYDVKMKEKGDIPEGYSVSREKKERFSLILESASTNQTSMYLCASSLISGGGNQPQHFGDGTRLSIL.

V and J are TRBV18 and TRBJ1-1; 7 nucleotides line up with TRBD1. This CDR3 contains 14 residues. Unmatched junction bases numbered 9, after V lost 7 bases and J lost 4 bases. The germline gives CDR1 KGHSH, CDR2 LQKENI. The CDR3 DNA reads TGTGCCAGCTTACAAGGGGGCGCCGGCACTGAAGCTTTCTTT. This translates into CASLQGGAGTEAFF.

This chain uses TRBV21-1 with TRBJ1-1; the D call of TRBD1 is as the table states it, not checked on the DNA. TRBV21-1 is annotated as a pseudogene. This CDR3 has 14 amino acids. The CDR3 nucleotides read TGTGCCAGCAGCAAAGAGGACAGGGTAGCTGAAGCTTTCTTT. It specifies CASSKEDRVAEAFF.

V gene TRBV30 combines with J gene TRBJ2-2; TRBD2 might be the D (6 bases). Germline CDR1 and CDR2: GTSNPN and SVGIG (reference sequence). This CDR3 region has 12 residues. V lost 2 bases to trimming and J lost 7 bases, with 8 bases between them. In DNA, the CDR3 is TGTGCCTGGAGTTTAGCGGTCGGGGAGCTGTTTTTT. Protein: CAWSLAVGELFF.

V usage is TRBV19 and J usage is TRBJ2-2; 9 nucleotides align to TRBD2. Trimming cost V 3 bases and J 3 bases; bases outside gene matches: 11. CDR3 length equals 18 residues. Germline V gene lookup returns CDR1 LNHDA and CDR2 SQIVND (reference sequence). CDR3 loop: CASSISSGAGGYTGELFF. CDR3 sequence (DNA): TGTGCCAGTAGTATCTCAAGTGGAGCGGGAGGTTACACCGGGGAGCTGTTTTTT.

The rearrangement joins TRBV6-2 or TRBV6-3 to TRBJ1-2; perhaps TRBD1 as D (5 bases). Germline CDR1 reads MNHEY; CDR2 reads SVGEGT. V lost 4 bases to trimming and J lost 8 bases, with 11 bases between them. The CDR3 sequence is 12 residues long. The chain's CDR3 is CASSFGTEGYTF. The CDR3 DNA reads TGTGCCAGCAGTTTCGGGACTGAGGGCTACACCTTC.

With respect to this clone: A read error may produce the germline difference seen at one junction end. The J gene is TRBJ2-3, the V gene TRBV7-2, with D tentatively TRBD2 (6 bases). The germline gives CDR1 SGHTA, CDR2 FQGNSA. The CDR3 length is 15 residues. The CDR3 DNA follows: TGTGCCAGCAGCGTAGCCGGGACTAGCACAGATACGCAGTATTTT. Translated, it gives CASSVAGTSTDTQYF.

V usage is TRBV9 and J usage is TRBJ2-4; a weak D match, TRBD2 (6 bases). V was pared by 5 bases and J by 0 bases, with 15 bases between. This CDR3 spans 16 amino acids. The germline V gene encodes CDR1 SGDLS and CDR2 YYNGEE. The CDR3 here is CASSGTGGLAKNIQYF. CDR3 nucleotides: TGTGCCAGCAGTGGAACCGGGGGACTAGCCAAAAACATTCAGTACTTC.

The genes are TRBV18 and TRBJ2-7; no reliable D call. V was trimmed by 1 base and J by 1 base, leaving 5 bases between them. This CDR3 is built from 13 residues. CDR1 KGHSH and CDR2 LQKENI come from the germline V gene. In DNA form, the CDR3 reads TGTGCCAGCTCACCACAACAGTCCTACGAGCAGTACTTC. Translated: CASSPQQSYEQYF.

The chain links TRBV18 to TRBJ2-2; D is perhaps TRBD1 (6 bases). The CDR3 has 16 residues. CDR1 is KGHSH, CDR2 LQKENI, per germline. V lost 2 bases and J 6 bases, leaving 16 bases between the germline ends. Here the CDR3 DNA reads TGTGCCAGCTCACCAACCGGGACATTCAGGGCCGGGGAGCTGTTTTTT. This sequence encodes CASSPTGTFRAGELFF.

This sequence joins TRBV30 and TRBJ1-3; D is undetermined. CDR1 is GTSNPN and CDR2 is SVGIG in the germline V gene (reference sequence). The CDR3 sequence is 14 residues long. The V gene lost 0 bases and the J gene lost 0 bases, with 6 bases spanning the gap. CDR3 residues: CAWSVRSSGNTIYF. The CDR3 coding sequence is TGTGCCTGGAGTGTACGGAGCTCTGGAAACACCATATATTTT.

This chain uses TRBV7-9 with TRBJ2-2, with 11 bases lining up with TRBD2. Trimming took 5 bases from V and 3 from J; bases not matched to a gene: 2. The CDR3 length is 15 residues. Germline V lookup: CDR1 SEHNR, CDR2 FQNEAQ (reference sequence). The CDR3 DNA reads TGTGCCAGCAGCCCGGGACTAGCGGACACCGGGGAGCTGTTTTTT. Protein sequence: CASSPGLADTGELFF.

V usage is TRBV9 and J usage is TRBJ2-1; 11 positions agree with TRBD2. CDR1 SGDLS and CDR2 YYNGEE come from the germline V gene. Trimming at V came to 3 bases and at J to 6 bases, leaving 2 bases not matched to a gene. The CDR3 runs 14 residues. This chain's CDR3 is CASSGGTSGNEQFF. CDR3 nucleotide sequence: TGTGCCAGCAGCGGGGGGACTAGCGGCAATGAGCAGTTCTTC.

The CDR3 DNA reads TGTGCCAGTAACCCGACAGGGAGGTATACTGAAGCTTTCTTT. The encoded protein is CASNPTGRYTEAFF. The V and J genes are TRBV19 and TRBJ1-1; 7 bases agree with TRBD1. After removal of 7 bases from V and 5 bases from J, the junction contained 10 bases not matched to a gene. Germline loops: CDR1 LNHDA, CDR2 SQIVND (reference sequence). The CDR3 has 14 residues.